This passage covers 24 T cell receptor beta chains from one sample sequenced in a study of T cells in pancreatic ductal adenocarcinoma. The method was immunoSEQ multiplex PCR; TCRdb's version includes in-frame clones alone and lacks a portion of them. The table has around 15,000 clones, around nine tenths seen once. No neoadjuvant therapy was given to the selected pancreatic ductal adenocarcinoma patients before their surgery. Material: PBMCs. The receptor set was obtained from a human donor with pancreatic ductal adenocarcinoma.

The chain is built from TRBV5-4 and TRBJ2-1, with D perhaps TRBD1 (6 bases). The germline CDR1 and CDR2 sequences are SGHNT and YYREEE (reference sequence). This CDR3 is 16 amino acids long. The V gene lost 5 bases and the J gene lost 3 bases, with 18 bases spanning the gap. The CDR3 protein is CASSPGRGIVYNEQFF. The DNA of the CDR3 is TGTGCCAGCAGTCCCGGAAGGGGGATAGTCTACAATGAGCAGTTCTTC.

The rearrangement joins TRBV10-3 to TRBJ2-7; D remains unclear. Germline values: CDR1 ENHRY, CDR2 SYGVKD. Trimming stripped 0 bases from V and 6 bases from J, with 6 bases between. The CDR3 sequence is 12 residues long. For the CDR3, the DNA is TGTGCCATCAGTGAGTCGACTCGCGAGCAGTACTTC. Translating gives CAISESTREQYF.

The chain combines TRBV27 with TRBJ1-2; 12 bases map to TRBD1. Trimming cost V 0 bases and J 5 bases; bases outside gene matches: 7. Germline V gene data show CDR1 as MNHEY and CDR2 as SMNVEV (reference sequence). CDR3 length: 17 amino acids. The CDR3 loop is CASSLSRGTGGPYGYTF. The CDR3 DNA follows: TGTGCCAGCAGTTTATCGAGGGGGACAGGGGGCCCTTATGGCTACACCTTC.

The CDR3 nucleotides are TGCGCCAGCAGCTTGAATTCGCTAGCGGGGATCACAGATACGCAGTATTTT. Translated, it gives CASSLNSLAGITDTQYF. The V gene is TRBV5-1, the J gene TRBJ2-3; 9 nucleotides match TRBD2. V lost 1 base to trimming and J lost 2 bases; unmatched junction nucleotides: 8. The CDR3 covers 17 residues. CDR1 SGHRS and CDR2 YFSETQ come from the germline V gene.

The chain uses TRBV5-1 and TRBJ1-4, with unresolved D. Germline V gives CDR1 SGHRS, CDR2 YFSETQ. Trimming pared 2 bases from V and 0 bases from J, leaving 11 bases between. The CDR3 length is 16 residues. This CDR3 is CASSFYSLATNEKLFF. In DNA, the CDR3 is TGCGCCAGCAGCTTTTACAGCCTCGCAACTAATGAAAAACTGTTTTTT.

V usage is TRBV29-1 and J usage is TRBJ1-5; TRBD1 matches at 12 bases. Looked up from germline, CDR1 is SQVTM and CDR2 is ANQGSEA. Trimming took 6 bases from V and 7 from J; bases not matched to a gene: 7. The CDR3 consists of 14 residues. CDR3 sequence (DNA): TGCAGCGTGGCCGGGACAGGGGGCGAGCAGCCCCAGCATTTT. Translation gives CSVAGTGGEQPQHF.

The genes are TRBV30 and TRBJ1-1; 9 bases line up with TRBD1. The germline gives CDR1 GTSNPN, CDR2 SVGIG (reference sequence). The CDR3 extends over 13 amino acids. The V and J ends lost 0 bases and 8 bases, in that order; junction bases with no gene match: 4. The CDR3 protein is CAWSVTGTGEAFF. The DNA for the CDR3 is TGTGCCTGGAGTGTTACCGGGACAGGGGAAGCTTTCTTT.

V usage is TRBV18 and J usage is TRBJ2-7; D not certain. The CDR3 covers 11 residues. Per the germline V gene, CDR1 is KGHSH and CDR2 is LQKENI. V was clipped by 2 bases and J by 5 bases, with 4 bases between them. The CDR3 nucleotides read TGTGCCAGCTCACCAGATAACGAGCAGTACTTC. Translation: CASSPDNEQYF.

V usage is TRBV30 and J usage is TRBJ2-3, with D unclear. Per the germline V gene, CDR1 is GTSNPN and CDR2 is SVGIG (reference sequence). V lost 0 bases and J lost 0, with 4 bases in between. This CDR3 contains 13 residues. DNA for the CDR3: TGTGCCTGGAGTGTAAGGAGCACAGATACGCAGTATTTT. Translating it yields CAWSVRSTDTQYF.

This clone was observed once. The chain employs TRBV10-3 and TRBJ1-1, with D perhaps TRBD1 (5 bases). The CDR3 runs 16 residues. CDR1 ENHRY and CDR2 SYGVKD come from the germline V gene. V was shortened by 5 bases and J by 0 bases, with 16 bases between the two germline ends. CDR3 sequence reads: CAISQLAGSMNTEAFF. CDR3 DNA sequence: TGTGCCATCAGTCAACTCGCAGGGTCCATGAACACTGAAGCTTTCTTT.

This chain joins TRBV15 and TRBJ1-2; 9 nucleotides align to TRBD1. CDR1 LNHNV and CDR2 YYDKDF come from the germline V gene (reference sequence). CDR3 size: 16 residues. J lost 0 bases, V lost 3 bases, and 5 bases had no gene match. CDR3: CATSSLTGGTNYGYTF. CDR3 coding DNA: TGTGCCACCAGCAGCCTGACAGGGGGTACTAACTATGGCTACACCTTC.

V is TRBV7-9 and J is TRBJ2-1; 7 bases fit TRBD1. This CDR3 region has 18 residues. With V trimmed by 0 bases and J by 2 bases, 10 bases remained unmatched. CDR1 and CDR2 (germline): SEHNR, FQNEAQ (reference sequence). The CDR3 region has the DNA TGTGCCAGCAGCTTAGCCCTTGCAGGGACAGACGCCTACAATGAGCAGTTCTTC. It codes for CASSLALAGTDAYNEQFF.

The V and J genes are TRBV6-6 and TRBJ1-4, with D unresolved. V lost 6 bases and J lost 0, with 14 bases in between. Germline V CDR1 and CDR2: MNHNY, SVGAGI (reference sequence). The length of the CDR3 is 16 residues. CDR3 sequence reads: CASSFPGSATNEKLFF. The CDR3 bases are TGTGCCAGCAGCTTCCCCGGAAGTGCAACTAATGAAAAACTGTTTTTT.

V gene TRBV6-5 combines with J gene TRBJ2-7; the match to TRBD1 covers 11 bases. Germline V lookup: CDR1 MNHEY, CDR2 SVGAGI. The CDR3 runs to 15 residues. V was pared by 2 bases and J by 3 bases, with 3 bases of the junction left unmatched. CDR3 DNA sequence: TGTGCCAGCAGTTACGGACAGGGGGCTTTCTACGAGCAGTACTTC. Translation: CASSYGQGAFYEQYF.

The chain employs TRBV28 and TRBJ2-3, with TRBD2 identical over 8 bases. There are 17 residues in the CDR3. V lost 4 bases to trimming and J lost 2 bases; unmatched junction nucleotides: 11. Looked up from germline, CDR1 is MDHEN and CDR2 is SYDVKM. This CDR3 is CASSSGLERVTTDTQYF. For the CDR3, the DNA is TGTGCCAGCAGTTCGGGACTAGAACGTGTAACCACAGATACGCAGTATTTT. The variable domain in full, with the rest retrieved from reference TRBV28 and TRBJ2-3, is DVKVTQSSRYLVKRTGEKVFLECVQDMDHENMFWYRQDPGLGLRLIYFSYDVKMKEKGDIPEGYSVSREKKERFSLILESASTNQTSMYLCASSSGLERVTTDTQYFGPGTRLTVL.

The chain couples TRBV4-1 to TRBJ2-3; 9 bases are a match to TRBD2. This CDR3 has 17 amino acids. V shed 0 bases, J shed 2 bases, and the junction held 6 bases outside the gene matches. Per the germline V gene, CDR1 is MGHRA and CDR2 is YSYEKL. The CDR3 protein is CASSQDQTSGLTDTQYF. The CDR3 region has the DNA TGCGCCAGCAGCCAAGATCAGACTAGCGGACTCACAGATACGCAGTATTTT.

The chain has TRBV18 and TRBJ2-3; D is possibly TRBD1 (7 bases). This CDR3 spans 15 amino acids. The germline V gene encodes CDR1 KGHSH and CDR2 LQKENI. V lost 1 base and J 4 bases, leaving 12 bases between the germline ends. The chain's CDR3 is CASSPRQGGSDTQYF. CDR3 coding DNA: TGTGCCAGCTCACCACGACAGGGAGGCTCAGATACGCAGTATTTT. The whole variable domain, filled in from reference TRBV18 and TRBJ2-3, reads NAGVMQNPRHLVRRRGQEARLRCSPMKGHSHVYWYRQLPEEGLKFMVYLQKENIIDESGMPKERFSAEFPKEGPSILRIQQVVRGDSAAYFCASSPRQGGSDTQYFGPGTRLTVL.

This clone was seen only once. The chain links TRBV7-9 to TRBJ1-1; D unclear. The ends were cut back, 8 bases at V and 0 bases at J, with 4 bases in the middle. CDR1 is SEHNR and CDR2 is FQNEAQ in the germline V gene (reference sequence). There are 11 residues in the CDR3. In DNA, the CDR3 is TGTGCCAGCGAAATGAACACTGAAGCTTTCTTT. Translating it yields CASEMNTEAFF.

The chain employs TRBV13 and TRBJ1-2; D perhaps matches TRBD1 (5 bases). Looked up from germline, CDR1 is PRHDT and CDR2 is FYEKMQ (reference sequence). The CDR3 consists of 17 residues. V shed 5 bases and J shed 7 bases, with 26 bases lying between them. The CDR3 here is CASSPGRTLGVLGGYTF. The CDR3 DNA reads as TGTGCCAGCAGCCCGGGGAGGACCTTAGGGGTGCTGGGTGGCTACACCTTC.

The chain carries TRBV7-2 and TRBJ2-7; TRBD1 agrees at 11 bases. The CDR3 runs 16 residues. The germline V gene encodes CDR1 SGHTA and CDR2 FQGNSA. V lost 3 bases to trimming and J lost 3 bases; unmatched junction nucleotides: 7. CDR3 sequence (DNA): TGTGCCAGCAGCTTTGATACCGGGACAGGGGGCTACGAGCAGTACTTC. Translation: CASSFDTGTGGYEQYF.

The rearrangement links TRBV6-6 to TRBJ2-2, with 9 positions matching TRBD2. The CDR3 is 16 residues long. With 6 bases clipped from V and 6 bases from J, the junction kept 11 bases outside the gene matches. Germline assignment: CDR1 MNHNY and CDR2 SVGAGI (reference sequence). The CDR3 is CASRQAGGKGAGELFF. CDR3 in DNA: TGTGCCAGCAGACAAGCGGGAGGTAAAGGGGCCGGGGAGCTGTTTTTT.

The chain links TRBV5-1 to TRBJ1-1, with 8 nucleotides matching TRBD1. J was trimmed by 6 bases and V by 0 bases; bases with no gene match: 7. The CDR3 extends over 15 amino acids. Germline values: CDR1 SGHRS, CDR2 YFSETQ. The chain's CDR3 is CASSLATGQGAEAFF. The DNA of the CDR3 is TGCGCCAGCAGCTTGGCTACAGGACAGGGCGCTGAAGCTTTCTTT.

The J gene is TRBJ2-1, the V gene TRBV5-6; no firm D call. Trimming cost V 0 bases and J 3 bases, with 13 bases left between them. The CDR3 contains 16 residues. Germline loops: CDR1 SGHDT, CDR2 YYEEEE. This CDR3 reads CASSLAFGNNYNEQFF. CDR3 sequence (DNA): TGTGCCAGCAGCTTGGCCTTTGGTAATAACTACAATGAGCAGTTCTTC. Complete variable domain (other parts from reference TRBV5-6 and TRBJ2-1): DAGVTQSPTHLIKTRGQQVTLRCSPKSGHDTVSWYQQALGQGPQFIFQYYEEEERQRGNFPDRFSGHQFPNYSSELNVNALLLGDSALYLCASSLAFGNNYNEQFFGPGTRLTVL.

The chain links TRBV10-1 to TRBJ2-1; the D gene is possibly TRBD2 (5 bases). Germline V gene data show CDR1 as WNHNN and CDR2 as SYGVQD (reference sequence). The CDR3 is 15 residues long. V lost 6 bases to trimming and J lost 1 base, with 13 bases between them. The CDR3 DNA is TGCGCCAGCAGCGGGCGGGTTGGGTCCTACAATGAGCAGTTCTTC. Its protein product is CASSGRVGSYNEQFF.